This TCR beta chain is drawn from a study of blood T cell repertoires in COVID-19. Study overall: Sample material is recorded as cDNA or gDNA derived from T cells, B-cell-depleted T cells, or PBMCs.

Assay used: immunoSEQ multiplex PCR; TCRdb lists only in-frame clones, some missing. The data hold about 140,000 clones, with more than 80% observed a single time. CDR3 length: 16 amino acids. V was pared by 3 bases and J by 0 bases, with 3 bases of the junction left unmatched. Germline values: CDR1 KGHDR, CDR2 SFDVKD. This TCR came from an elderly woman with acute or convalescent COVID-19. The sample taken for sequencing was peripheral blood. The rearrangement joins TRBV24-1 to TRBJ2-5, with 10 bases matching TRBD1. DNA of the CDR3: TGTGCCACCAGTGATGGGACAGGGGTGTACCAAGAGACCCAGTACTTC. Residues: CATSDGTGVYQETQYF.